The rows below give T cell receptor beta chains drawn from one sample of a study of spatial heterogeneity in lung cancer. Via MiXCR, TCRdb re-called the 5' RACE reads, giving one row per CDR3 protein. The sample yields over a thousand distinct CDR3 sequences, 5.9% seen once. Sequencing was performed on lung tumor tissue, taken at surgery. All receptors come from a female donor with early-stage non-small cell lung cancer. CDR3s include the opening cysteine and the closing phenylalanine or tryptophan. Each record gives: J gene, D gene, V gene, clone size, CDR3 DNA, CDR3 protein. The D gene is left open where the match is weak. Clone size is given for some rows only: seen once, a few or many times, or a class if the clone is expanded.

TRBJ1-5,NA,TRBV19,NA,TGTGCCAGTAGTATCGAGACAGGTCTCAGGCAGCCCCAGCATTTT,CASSIETGLRQPQHF
TRBJ1-5,TRBD1,TRBV12-3/TRBV12-4,medium-sized,TGTGCCAGCAGTCAAGGACAGGGTGGCAATCAGCCCCAGCATTTT,CASSQGQGGNQPQHF
TRBJ2-4,TRBD1,TRBV19,medium-sized,TGTGCCAGTAGTATAGCTCGACAGGGGAGCACCAAAAACATTCAGTACTTC,CASSIARQGSTKNIQYF
TRBJ2-2,TRBD1,TRBV7-2,few,TGTGCCAGCAGCTTCGGGACAGGGGTGTCCGGGGAGCTGTTTTTT,CASSFGTGVSGELFF
TRBJ1-2,NA,TRBV7-8,medium-sized,TGTGCCAGCAGCTTTGGACCCGGCTACTACACCTTC,CASSFGPGYYTF
TRBJ1-2,NA,TRBV20-1,medium-sized,TGCAGTGCTAGAGGTTTCGCAGGCGGCTATGGCTACACCTTC,CSARGFAGGYGYTF
TRBJ2-5,TRBD2,TRBV20-1,many,TGCAGTGCTAGAGAGCAGCCTAGCGGACAAGAGACCCAGTACTTC,CSAREQPSGQETQYF
TRBJ2-1,TRBD1,TRBV20-1,medium-sized,TGCAGTGCCCACAATCTTGGGACAGGGGGCTATGAGCAGTTCTTC,CSAHNLGTGGYEQFF
TRBJ1-5,NA,TRBV12-3/TRBV12-4,medium-sized,TGTGCCAGCAGTTTCGGTAGGAGTCAGCCCCAGCATTTT,CASSFGRSQPQHF
TRBJ2-2,TRBD2,TRBV7-3,medium-sized,TGTGCCAGCAGCTTAAATCGGCTAGCGGGGCAAACCGGGGAGCTGTTTTTT,CASSLNRLAGQTGELFF
TRBJ1-5,NA,TRBV28,medium-sized,TGTGCCAGCAGTTTGCAGGGAGGTGGGCCAAATCAGCCCCAGCATTTT,CASSLQGGGPNQPQHF
TRBJ2-3,TRBD1,TRBV6-2/TRBV6-3,medium-sized,TGTGCCAGCGGATACGGGACAGGGAGCACAGATACGCAGTATTTT,CASGYGTGSTDTQYF
TRBJ2-1,TRBD2,TRBV7-2,medium-sized,TGTGCCAGCAGCCCTAGCGGGAGAGGAAACAATGAGCAGTTCTTC,CASSPSGRGNNEQFF
TRBJ2-3,NA,TRBV29-1,NA,TGCAGCGCGATCCCAAACACAGATACGCAGTATTTT,CSAIPNTDTQYF
TRBJ2-3,TRBD2,TRBV6-1,few,TGTGCCAGCAGTGATTGGGTGAGGACTAGGGCCTCAGATACGCAGTATTTT,CASSDWVRTRASDTQYF
TRBJ2-5,TRBD2,TRBV4-2,medium-sized,TGTGCCAGCAGCCAAAGCGGGAGCCAAGAGACCCAGTACTTC,CASSQSGSQETQYF
TRBJ1-6,TRBD1,TRBV7-6,medium-sized,TGTGCCAGCAGCACCGGGACAGGGAATTCACCCCTCCACTTT,CASSTGTGNSPLHF
TRBJ2-5,NA,TRBV28,medium-sized,TGTGCCAGCAGGCCCTCAGCTAAAGAGACCCAGTACTTC,CASRPSAKETQYF
TRBJ1-6,NA,TRBV7-2,NA,TGTGCCAGCACCACTTATAATTCACCCCTCCACTTT,CASTTYNSPLHF
TRBJ2-3,TRBD1,TRBV5-1,medium-sized,TGCGCCAGCAGCTTGACAGGGGGGCATACGCAGTATTTT,CASSLTGGHTQYF
TRBJ2-2,NA,TRBV20-1,medium-sized,TGCAGTGGTCGGTGGGACACCGGGGAGCTGTTTTTT,CSGRWDTGELFF
TRBJ2-7,TRBD1,TRBV4-2,medium-sized,TGTGCCAGCAGCCAAGCGGCAGGGGGACCGCTCGAGCAGTACTTC,CASSQAAGGPLEQYF
TRBJ2-3,NA,TRBV7-3,NA,TGTGCCAGCAGCCTAGAGGGGCTCAGCACAGATACGCAGTATTTT,CASSLEGLSTDTQYF
TRBJ1-1,TRBD1,TRBV27,medium-sized,TGTGCCAGCAGTTCACACCTCGGACAGGGCACTGAAGCTTTCTTT,CASSSHLGQGTEAFF
TRBJ1-2,NA,TRBV10-3,medium-sized,TGTGCCATCAGTGACGCGGTAAACTATGGCTACACCTTC,CAISDAVNYGYTF
TRBJ1-1,NA,TRBV9,medium-sized,TGTGCCAGCAGCGCCGCGGGAGGGGTTATGAACACTGAAGCTTTCTTT,CASSAAGGVMNTEAFF
TRBJ2-3,NA,TRBV6-1,medium-sized,TGTGCCAGCAGCTTACAGACAGATACGCAGTATTTT,CASSLQTDTQYF
TRBJ2-1,NA,TRBV7-3,medium-sized,TGTGCCAGCAGCTTACACGACGATCCGATGAATGAGCAGTTCTTC,CASSLHDDPMNEQFF
TRBJ2-5,NA,TRBV5-1,medium-sized,TGCGCCAGCAGCTTGAAGCCAGAGACCCAGTACTTC,CASSLKPETQYF
TRBJ2-4,TRBD1,TRBV2,medium-sized,TGTGCCAGGAGAGCGGACAGGGGACCTAGTATAGCCAAAAACATTCAGTACTTC,CARRADRGPSIAKNIQYF
TRBJ1-6,NA,TRBV5-1,medium-sized,TGCGCCAGCAGCAGCCGGGAGGCGGATTCACCCCTCCACTTT,CASSSREADSPLHF
TRBJ2-1,TRBD2,TRBV9,few,TGTGCCAGCAGCGAGCTAGCGGGGGGCTACAATGAGCAGTTCTTC,CASSELAGGYNEQFF
TRBJ2-2,TRBD2,TRBV20-1,medium-sized,TGCAGTGCTAGCCCCCGGACAGCGGGAGGTCGGGAGCTGTTTTTT,CSASPRTAGGRELFF
TRBJ1-2,NA,TRBV18,medium-sized,TGTGCCAGCTCACCACCGGTGGTTAACTATGGCTACACCTTC,CASSPPVVNYGYTF
TRBJ1-1,NA,TRBV5-1,medium-sized,TGCGCCAGCAGACCTCCTGGACAGTCGCGGGGGGAAGCTTTCTTT,CASRPPGQSRGEAFF
TRBJ1-2,NA,TRBV5-1,medium-sized,TGCGCCAGCAGCCCGAATGGTGTGAATGGCTACACCTTC,CASSPNGVNGYTF
TRBJ1-5,NA,TRBV7-8,medium-sized,TGTGCCAGCAGCGCATACAGGGTACCCCTCCCGTCGTATAGCAATCAGCCCCAGCATTTT,CASSAYRVPLPSYSNQPQHF
TRBJ2-3,NA,TRBV7-9,medium-sized,TGTGCCAGCAGCTTAGATGAGAGGGATACGCAGTATTTT,CASSLDERDTQYF
TRBJ1-1,TRBD1,TRBV25-1,many,TGTGCCAGCAGTGAGACAGGGGCGGTCACTGAAGCTTTCTTT,CASSETGAVTEAFF
TRBJ2-5,NA,TRBV9,NA,TGTGCCAGCAGCGTAGGCCCTTTAGGGACCCAGTACTTC,CASSVGPLGTQYF
TRBJ2-3,NA,TRBV4-1,NA,TGCGCCAGCAGCCAAGACCCGGATCCCGCAGATACGCAGTATTTT,CASSQDPDPADTQYF